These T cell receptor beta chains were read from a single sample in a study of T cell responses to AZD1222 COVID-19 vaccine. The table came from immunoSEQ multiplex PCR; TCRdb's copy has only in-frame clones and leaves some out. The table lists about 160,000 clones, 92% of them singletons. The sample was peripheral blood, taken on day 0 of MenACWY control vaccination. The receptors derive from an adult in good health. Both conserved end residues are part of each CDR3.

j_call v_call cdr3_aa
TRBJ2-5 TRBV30 CAWRGQGWETQYF
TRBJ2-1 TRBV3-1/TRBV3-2 CASSSQLAGGPKQFF
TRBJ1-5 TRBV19 CASSMGQNSNQPQHF
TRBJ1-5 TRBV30 CAWSVRDGQPQHF
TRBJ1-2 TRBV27 CASSFLGSGGYTF
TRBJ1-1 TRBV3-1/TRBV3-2 CASSPQAGLAFF
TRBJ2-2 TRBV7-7 CASSITTRAGELFF
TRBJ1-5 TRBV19 CASSIGTVQPQHF
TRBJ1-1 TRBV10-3 CAIIPSNRGNTEAFF
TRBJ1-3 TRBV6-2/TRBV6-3 CASSYSYRTLGNTIYF
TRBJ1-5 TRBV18 CASSLGQDNQPQHF
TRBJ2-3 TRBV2 CATLTSGIDTQYF
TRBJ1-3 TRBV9 CASSTQSSRNTIYF
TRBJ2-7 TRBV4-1 CASSPLSGSGPYEQYF
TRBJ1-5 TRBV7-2 CASSLDRAGQPQHF
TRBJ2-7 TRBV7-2 CASSFGQTYEQYF
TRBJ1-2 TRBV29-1 CSVVGRGLSYGYTF
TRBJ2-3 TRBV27 CASSLYRGGSTDTQYF
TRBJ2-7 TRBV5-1 CASSSSGGPSYEQYF
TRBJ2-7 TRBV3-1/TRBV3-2 CASRGLAGDEQYF
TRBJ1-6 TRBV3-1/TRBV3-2 CASSQGTGGMGGNSPLHF
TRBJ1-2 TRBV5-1 CASSLRVSNYGYTF
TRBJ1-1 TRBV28 CASRGLQGASMTFF
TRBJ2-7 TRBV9 CASSAGTSGFYEQYF
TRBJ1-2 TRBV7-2 CASSLARGRAYYGYTF
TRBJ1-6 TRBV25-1 CASRARLNSPLHF
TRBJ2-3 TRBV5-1 CASSAWSGTKGTDTQYF
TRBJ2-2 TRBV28 CASTQSPAGDVWNTGELFF
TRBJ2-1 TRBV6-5 CASRDRDSSYNEQFF
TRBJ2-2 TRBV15 CATSRDVVSSGSTGELFF
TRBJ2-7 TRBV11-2 CASSRWTGPYEQYF
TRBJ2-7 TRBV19 CASSLSGTTYEQYF
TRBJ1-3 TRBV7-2 CASSLTRSGNTIYF
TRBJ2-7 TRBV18 CASSPPIGTYEQYF
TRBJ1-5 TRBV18 CASSPGQGNQPQHF
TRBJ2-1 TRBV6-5 CASSLAGRYNEQFF
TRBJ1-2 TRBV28 CASSLLGRQSF
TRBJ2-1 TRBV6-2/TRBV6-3 CASSYSMVDSGRAGSYNEQFF
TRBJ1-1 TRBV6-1 CASSDVAAMNTEAFF
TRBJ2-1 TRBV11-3 CASSPGGGLSYNEQFF
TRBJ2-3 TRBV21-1 CASSKPDTQYF
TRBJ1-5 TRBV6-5 CASALRPLNQPQHF
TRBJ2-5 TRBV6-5 CASSTYGRGSETQYF
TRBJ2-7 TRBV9 CASSPRTSGPYEQYF
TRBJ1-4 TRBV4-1 CASSLTGSLNEKLFF
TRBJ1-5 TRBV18 CASSPGTGRNQPQHF
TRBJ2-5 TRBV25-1 CASSPGRGFQETQYF
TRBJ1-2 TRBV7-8 CASSLAGQGQGYTF
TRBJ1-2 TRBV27 CASSLYRGSNYGYTF